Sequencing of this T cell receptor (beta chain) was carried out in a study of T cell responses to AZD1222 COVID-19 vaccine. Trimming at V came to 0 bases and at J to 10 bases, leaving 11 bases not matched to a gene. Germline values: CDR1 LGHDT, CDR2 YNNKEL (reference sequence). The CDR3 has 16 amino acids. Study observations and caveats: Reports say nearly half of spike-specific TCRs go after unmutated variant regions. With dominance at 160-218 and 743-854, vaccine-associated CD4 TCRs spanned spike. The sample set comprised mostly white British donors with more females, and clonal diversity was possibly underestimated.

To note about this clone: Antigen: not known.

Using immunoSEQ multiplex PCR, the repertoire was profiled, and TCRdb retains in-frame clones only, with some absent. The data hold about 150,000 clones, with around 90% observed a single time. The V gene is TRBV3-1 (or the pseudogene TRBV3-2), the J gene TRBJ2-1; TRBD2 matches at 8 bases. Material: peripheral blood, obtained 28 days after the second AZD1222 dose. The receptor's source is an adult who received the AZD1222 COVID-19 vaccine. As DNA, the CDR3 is TGTGCCAGCAGCCAAGATTACCTAAGCGGGAGCAACGAGCAGTTCTTC. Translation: CASSQDYLSGSNEQFF.